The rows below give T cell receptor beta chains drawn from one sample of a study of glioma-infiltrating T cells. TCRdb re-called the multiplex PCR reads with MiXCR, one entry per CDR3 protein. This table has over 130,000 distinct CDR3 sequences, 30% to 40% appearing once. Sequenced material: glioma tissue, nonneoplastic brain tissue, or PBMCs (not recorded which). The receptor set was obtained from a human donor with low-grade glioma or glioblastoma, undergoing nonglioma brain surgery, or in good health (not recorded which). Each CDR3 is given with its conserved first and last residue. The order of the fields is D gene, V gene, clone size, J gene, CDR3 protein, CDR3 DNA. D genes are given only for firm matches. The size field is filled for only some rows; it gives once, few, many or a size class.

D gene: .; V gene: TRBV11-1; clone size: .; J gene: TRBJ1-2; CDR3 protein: CASSPQGLGGYTF; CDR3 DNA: TGTGCCAGCAGCCCTCAAGGCCTAGGAGGCTACACCTTC
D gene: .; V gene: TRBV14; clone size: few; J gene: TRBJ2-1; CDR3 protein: CASSREWGNEQFF; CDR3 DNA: TGTGCCAGCAGCCGCGAGTGGGGCAATGAGCAGTTCTTC
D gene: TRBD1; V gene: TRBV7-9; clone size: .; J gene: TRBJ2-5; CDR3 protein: CASSPGTGGFPETQYF; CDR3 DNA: TGTGCTAGCAGCCCCGGGACAGGGGGGTTCCCAGAGACCCAGTACTTC
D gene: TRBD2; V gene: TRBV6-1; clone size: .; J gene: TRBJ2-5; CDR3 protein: CASSAQPGLAGLGQETQYF; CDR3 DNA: TGTGCCAGCAGTGCCCAACCGGGACTAGCGGGCCTGGGCCAAGAGACCCAGTACTTC
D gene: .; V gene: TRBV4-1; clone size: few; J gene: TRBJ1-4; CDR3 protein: CASSQGGASGEKLFF; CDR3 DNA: TGCGCCAGCAGCCAAGGAGGGGCGTCGGGGGAAAAACTGTTTTTT
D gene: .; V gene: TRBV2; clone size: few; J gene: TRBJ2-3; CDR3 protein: CASSDSGAPTDTQYF; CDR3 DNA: TGTGCCAGCAGTGACTCGGGGGCCCCAACAGATACGCAGTATTTT
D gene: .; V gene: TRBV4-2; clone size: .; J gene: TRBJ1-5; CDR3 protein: CASSQEPGQWDWPQHF; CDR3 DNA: TGTGCCAGCAGCCAAGAACCCGGGCAGTGGGATTGGCCCCAGCATTTT
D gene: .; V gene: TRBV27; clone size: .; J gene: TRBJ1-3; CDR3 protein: CASSPLDSTSGNTIYF; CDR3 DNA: TGTGCCAGCAGTCCACTTGACAGCACCTCTGGAAACACCATATATTTT
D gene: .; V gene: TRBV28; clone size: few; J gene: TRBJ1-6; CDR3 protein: CASSFQEPLHF; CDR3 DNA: TGTGCCAGCAGTTTCCAGGAGCCCCTCCACTTT
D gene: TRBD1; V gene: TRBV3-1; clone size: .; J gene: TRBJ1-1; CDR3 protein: CASSHSGTANTEAFF; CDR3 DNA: TGTGCCAGCAGCCACTCCGGGACAGCAAACACTGAAGCTTTCTTT
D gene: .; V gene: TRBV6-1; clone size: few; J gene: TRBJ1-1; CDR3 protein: CASSQDTPEAFF; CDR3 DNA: TGTGCCAGCAGTCAAGACACTCCAGAAGCTTTCTTT
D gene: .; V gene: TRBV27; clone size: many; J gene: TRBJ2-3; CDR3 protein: CASSLSHGHTQYF; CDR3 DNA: TGTGCCAGCAGTTTATCCCACGGCCATACGCAGTATTTT
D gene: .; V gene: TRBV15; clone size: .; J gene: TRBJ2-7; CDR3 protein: CATSRGPGVGEQYF; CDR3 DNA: TGTGCCACCAGCAGAGGTCCGGGAGTCGGCGAGCAGTACTTC
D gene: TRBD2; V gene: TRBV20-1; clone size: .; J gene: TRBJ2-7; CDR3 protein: CSARLVAGGAGDEQYF; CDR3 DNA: TGCAGTGCTAGATTGGTAGCGGGAGGGGCAGGTGACGAGCAGTACTTC
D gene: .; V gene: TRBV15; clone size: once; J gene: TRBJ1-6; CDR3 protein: CATSRDSGGSPPHF; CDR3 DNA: TGTGCCACCAGCAGAGATTCAGGAGGTTCACCCCCCCACTTT
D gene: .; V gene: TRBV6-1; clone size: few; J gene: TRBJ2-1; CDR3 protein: CASSDGVAIMHEQFF; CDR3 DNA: TGTGCCAGCAGTGATGGGGTCGCAATCATGCATGAGCAGTTCTTC
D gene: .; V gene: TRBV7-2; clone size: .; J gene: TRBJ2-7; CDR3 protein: CASSFTRSMTGFYEQYF; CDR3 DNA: TGTGCCAGCAGCTTCACAAGGTCCATGACAGGTTTTTACGAGCAGTACTTC
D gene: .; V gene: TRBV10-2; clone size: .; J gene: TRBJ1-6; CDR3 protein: CASRAKDRTARYNSPLHF; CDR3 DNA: TGTGCCAGCAGAGCAAAGGACAGAACTGCGAGATATAATTCACCCCTCCACTTT
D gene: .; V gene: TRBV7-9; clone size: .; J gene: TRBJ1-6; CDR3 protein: CASSLGGTNSPLHF; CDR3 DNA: TGTGCCAGCAGCTTAGGGGGGACTAATTCACCCCTCCACTTT
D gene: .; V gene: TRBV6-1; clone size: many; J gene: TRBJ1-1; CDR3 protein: CASSTVSIRREWSTEAFF; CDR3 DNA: TGTGCCAGCAGTACAGTTTCAATTCGGCGGGAATGGTCAACTGAAGCTTTCTTT
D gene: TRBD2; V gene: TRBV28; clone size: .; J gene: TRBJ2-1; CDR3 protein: CASSQYSGSLRRPSQFF; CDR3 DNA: TGTGCCAGCAGTCAGTATAGCGGGAGTTTACGTCGGCCCTCCCAGTTCTTC
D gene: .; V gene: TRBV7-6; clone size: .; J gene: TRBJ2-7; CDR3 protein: CASSPTGSGEQYF; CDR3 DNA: TGTGCCAGCAGCCCTACAGGGTCGGGCGAGCAGTACTTC
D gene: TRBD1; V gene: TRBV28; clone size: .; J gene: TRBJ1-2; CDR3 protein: CASSTGGKGYTF; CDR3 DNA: TGTGCCAGCAGCACAGGGGGCAAGGGCTACACCTTC
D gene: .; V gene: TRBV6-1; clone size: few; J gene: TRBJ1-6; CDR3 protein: CASGDRTENSPLHF; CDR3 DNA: TGTGCCAGCGGCGACAGGACGGAAAATTCACCCCTCCACTTT
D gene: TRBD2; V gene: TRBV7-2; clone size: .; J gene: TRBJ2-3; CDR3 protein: CASRSLAESTDTQYF; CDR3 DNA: TGTGCCAGCAGATCGCTAGCGGAAAGCACAGATACGCAGTATTTT
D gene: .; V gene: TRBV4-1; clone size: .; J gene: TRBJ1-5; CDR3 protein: CASSQDFQGQLYYSNQPQHF; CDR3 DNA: TGCGCCAGCAGCCAAGATTTCCAGGGACAACTATATTATAGCAATCAGCCCCAGCATTTT
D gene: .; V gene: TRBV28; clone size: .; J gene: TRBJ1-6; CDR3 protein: CASSLGLLNSPLHF; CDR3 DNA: TGTGCCAGCAGCCTTGGACTTCTGAATTCACCCCTCCACTTT
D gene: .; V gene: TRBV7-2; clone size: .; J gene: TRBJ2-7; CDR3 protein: CASTLQGEQYF; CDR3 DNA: TGTGCCAGCACTCTCCAGGGCGAGCAGTACTTC
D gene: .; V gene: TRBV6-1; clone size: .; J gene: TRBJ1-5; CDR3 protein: CASRSKNQPQHF; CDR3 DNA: TGTGCCAGCCGTTCAAAGAATCAGCCCCAGCATTTT
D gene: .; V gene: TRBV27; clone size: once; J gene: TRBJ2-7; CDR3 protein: CASSPGPVGQYF; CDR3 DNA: TGTGCCAGCAGCCCTGGGCCAGTCGGGCAGTACTTC
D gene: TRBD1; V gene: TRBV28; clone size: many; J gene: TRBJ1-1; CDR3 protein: CASGQGDRYTEAFF; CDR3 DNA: TGTGCCAGCGGACAGGGGGATCGGTACACTGAAGCTTTCTTT
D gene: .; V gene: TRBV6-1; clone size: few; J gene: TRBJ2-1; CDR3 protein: CASSLRDPRYNEQFF; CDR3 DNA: TGTGCCAGCAGTCTTCGGGACCCTCGATACAATGAGCAGTTCTTC
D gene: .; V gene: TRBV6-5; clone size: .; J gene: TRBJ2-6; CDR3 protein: CASSYSTGGANVLTF; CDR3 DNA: TGTGCCAGCAGTTACTCGACAGGTGGGGCCAACGTCCTGACTTTC
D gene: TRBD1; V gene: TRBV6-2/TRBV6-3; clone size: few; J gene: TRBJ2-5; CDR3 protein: CASRLQGEWETQYF; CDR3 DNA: TGTGCCAGCAGACTACAGGGGGAATGGGAGACCCAGTACTTC
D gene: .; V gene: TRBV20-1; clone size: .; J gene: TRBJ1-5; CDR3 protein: CSAKNRDGQPQHF; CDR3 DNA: TGCAGTGCCAAAAACAGGGACGGTCAGCCCCAGCATTTT
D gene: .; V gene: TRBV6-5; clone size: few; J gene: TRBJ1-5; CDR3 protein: CASRLAGSANQPQHF; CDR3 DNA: TGTGCCAGCAGATTAGCAGGTAGCGCCAATCAGCCCCAGCATTTT
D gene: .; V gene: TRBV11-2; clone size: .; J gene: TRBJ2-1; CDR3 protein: CASSRSPYNEQFF; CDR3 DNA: TGTGCCAGCAGCCGTTCCCCCTACAATGAGCAGTTCTTC
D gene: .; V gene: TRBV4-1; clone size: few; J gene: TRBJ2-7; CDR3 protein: CASSQSLDNEQYF; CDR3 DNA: TGCGCCAGCAGCCAGAGTCTTGATAACGAGCAGTACTTC
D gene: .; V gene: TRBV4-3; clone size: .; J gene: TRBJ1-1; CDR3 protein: CASSQGVRGWTEAFF; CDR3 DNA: TGCGCCAGCAGCCAGGGAGTCAGGGGATGGACTGAAGCTTTCTTT
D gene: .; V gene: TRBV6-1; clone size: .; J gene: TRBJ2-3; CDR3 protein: CASSDTGTRSTDTQYF; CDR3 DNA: TGTGCCAGCAGCGACACCGGGACAAGGAGCACAGATACGCAGTATTTT
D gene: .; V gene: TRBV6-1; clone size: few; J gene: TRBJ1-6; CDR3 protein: CASSELQGWDSPLHF; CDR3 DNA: TGTGCCAGCAGTGAACTGCAGGGTTGGGATTCACCCCTCCACTTT
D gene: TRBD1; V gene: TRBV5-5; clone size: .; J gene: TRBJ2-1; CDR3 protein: CASSLERDSRYNEQFF; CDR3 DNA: TGTGCCAGCAGCCTCGAACGGGACAGTCGTTACAATGAGCAGTTCTTC
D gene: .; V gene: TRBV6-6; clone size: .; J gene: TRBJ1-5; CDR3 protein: CASSYSQGVKQPQHF; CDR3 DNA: TGTGCCAGCAGTTACTCACAGGGAGTGAAACAGCCCCAGCATTTT
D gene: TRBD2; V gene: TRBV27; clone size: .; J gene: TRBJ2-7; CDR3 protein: CASSLLAGNEQYF; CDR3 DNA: TGTGCCAGCAGTTTACTAGCGGGAAATGAGCAGTACTTC
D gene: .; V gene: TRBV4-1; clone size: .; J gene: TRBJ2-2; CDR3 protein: CASSQDRGYNTGELFF; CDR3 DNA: TGCGCCAGCAGCCAAGATAGGGGGTATAACACCGGGGAGCTGTTTTTT
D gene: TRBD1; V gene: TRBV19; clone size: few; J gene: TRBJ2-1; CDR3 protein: CASSSGTGMPYNEQFF; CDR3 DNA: TGTGCCAGTAGTAGTGGGACAGGGATGCCCTACAATGAGCAGTTCTTC
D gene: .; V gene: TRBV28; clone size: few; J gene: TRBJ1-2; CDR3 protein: CASSLIWTVHGYTF; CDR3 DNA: TGTGCCAGCAGTTTAATTTGGACAGTACATGGCTACACCTTC
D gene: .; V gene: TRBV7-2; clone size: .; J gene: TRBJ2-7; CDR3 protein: CASSLGSRQDSYEQYF; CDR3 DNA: TGTGCCAGCAGCTTAGGCTCGCGACAGGACTCCTACGAGCAGTACTTC
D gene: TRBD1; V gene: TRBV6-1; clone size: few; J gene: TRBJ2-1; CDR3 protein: CASSLQQGYEQFF; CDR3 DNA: TGTGCCAGCAGTCTTCAACAGGGGTATGAGCAGTTCTTC
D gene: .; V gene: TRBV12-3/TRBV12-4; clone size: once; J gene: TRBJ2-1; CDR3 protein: CASSFRGQGEQFF; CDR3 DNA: TGTGCCAGCAGTTTTCGGGGGCAGGGTGAGCAGTTCTTC